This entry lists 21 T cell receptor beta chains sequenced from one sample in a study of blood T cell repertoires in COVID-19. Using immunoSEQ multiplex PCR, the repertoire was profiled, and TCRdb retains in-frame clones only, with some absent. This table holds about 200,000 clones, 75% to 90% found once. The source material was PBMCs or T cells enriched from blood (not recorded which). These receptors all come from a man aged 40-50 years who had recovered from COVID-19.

CDR3 sequence reads: CASSSTSGLAGREQYF. CDR3 DNA: TGTGCCAGCAGCTCGACCTCGGGACTAGCTGGTCGCGAGCAGTACTTC. The V and J genes are TRBV7-2 and TRBJ2-7, with TRBD2 matching over 9 bases. There are 16 residues in the CDR3. CDR1 is SGHTA and CDR2 is FQGNSA in the germline V gene. Trimming removed 4 bases from V and 6 bases from J; junction bases left unmatched: 13.

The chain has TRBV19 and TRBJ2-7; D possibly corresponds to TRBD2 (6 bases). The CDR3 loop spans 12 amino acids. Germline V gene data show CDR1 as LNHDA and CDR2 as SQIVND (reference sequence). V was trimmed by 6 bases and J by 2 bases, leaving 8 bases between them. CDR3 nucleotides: TGTGCCAGTAGCGGGGGAGCCTACGAGCAGTACTTC. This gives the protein CASSGGAYEQYF. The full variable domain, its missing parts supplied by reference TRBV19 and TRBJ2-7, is DGGITQSPKYLFRKEGQNVTLSCEQNLNHDAMYWYRQDPGQGLRLIYYSQIVNDFQKGDIAEGYSVSREKKESFPLTVTSAQKNPTAFYLCASSGGAYEQYFGPGTRLTVT.

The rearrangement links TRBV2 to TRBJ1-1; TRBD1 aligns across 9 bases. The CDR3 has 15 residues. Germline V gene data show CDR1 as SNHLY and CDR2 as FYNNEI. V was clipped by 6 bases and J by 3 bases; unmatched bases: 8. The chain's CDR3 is CASRGGTGIYTEAFF. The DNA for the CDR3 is TGTGCCAGCAGGGGGGGGACAGGGATTTACACTGAAGCTTTCTTT.

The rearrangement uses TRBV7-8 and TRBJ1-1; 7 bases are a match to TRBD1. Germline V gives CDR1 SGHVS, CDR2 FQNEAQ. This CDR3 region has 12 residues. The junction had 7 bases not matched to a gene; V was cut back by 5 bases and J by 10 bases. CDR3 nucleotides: TGTGCCAGCAGCCCCCGACAGGGTAGAGCTTTCTTT. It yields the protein CASSPRQGRAFF.

The CDR3 nucleotides read TGCGCCAGCAGCTTGGCACAGAACACCGGGGAGCTGTTTTTT. Its translation is CASSLAQNTGELFF. This chain connects TRBV5-1 to TRBJ2-2; D gene ambiguous. This CDR3 has 14 amino acids. The germline CDR1 and CDR2 sequences are SGHRS and YFSETQ. V was shortened by 0 bases and J by 1 base, with 4 bases between the two germline ends.

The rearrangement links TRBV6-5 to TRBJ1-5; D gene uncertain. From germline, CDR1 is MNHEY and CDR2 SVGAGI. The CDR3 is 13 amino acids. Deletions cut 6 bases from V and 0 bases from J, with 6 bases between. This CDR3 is CASRSHSNQPQHF. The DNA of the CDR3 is TGTGCCAGCAGATCCCATAGCAATCAGCCCCAGCATTTT.

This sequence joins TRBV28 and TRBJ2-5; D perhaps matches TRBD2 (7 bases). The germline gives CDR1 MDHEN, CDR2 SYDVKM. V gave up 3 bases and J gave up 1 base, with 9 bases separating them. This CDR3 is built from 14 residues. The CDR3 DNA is TGTGCCAGCAGTTTCGGGGGGCTCCAAGAGACCCAGTACTTC. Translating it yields CASSFGGLQETQYF.

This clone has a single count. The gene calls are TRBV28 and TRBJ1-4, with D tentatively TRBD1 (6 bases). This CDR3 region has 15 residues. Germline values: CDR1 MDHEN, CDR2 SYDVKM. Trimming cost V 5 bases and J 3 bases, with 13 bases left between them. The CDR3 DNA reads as TGTGCCAGCAGTGGAACGGGACACCCTAATGAAAAACTGTTTTTT. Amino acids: CASSGTGHPNEKLFF. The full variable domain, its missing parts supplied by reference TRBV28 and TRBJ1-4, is DVKVTQSSRYLVKRTGEKVFLECVQDMDHENMFWYRQDPGLGLRLIYFSYDVKMKEKGDIPEGYSVSREKKERFSLILESASTNQTSMYLCASSGTGHPNEKLFFGSGTQLSVL.

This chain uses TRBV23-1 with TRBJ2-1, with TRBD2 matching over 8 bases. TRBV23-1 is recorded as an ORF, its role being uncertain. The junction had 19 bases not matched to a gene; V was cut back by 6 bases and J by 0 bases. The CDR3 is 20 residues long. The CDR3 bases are TGCGCCAGCAGCCAAGGACGGAAACTAGCGGCCCATAGCTCCTACAATGAGCAGTTCTTC. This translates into CASSQGRKLAAHSSYNEQFF.

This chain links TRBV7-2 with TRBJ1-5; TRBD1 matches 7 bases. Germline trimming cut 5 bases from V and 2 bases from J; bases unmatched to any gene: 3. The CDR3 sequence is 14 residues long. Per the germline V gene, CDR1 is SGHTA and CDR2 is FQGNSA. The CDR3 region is CASSPQGGNQPQHF. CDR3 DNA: TGTGCCAGCAGCCCCCAGGGGGGCAATCAGCCCCAGCATTTT.

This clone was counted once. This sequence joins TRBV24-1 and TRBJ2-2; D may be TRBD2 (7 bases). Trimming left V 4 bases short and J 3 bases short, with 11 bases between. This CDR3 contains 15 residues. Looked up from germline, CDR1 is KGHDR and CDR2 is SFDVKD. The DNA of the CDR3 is TGTGCCACCAGTGAGCGGGGGCGAGACACCGGGGAGCTGTTTTTT. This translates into CATSERGRDTGELFF.

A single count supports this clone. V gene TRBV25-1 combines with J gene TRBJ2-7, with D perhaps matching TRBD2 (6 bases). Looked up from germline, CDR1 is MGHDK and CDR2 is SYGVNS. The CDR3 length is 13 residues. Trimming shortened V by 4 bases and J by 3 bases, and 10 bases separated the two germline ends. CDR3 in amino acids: CASSGGKGYEQYF. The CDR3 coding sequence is TGTGCCAGCAGTGGCGGGAAGGGCTACGAGCAGTACTTC.

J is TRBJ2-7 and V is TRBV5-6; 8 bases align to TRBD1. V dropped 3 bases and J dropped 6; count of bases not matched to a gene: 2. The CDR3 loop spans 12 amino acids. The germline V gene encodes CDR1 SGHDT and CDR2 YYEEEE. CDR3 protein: CASSSTGVEQYF. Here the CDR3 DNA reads TGTGCCAGCAGCTCGACAGGGGTCGAGCAGTACTTC.

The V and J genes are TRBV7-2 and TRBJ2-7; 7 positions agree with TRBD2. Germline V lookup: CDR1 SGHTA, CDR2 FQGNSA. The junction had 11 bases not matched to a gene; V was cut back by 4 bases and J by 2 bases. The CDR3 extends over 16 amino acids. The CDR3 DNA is TGTGCCAGCAGCTCCCCCTGGACTAGTAGGGCCTACGAGCAGTACTTC. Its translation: CASSSPWTSRAYEQYF.

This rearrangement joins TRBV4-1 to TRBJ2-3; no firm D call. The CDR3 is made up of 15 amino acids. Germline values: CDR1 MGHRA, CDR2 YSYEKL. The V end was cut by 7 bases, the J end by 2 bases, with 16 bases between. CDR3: CASNIALVTTDTQYF. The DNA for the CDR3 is TGCGCCAGCAATATTGCCCTAGTTACCACAGATACGCAGTATTTT.

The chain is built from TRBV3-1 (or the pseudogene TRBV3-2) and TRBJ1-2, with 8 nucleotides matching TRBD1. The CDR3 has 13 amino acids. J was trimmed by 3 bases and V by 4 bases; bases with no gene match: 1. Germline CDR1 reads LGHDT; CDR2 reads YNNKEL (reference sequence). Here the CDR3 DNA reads TGTGCCAGCAGCCTGACAGGGGACTATGGCTACACCTTC. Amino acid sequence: CASSLTGDYGYTF.

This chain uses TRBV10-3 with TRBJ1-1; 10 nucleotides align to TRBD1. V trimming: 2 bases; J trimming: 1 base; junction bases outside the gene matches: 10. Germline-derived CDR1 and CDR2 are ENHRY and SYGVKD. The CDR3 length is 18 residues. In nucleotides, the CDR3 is TGTGCCATCAGTGAGCGGGACAGGGGTTATCCGAGGAACACTGAAGCTTTCTTT. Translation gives CAISERDRGYPRNTEAFF.

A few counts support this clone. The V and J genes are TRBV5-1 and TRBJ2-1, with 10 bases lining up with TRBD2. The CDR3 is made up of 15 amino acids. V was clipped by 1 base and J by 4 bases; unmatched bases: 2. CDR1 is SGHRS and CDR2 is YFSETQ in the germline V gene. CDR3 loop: CASSLRLAGYNEQFF. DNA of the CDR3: TGCGCCAGCAGCTTGCGACTAGCGGGTTACAATGAGCAGTTCTTC.

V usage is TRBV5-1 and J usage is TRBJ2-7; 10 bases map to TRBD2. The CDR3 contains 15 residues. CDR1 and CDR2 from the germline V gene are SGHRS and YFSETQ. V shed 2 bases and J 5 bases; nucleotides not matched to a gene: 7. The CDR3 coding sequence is TGCGCCAGCAGCTTCCTTAGCGGGAGGTCCAACGAGCAGTACTTC. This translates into CASSFLSGRSNEQYF.

The CDR3 DNA reads as TGCGCCAGCAGCCAAAGCGGGAGGGCCGGGGATACGCAGTATTTT. Its protein product is CASSQSGRAGDTQYF. The chain carries TRBV4-1 and TRBJ2-3, with 10 bases lining up with TRBD2. Germline V CDR1 and CDR2: MGHRA, YSYEKL. V shed 2 bases, J shed 6 bases, and the junction held 5 bases outside the gene matches. This CDR3 is built from 15 residues.

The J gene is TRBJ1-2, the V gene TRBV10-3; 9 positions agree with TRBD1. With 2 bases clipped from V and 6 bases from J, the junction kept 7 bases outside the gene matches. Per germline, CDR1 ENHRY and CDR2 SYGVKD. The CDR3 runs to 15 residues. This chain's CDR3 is CAISEPGQGRDGYTF. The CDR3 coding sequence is TGTGCCATCAGTGAGCCCGGACAGGGGAGAGATGGCTACACCTTC.